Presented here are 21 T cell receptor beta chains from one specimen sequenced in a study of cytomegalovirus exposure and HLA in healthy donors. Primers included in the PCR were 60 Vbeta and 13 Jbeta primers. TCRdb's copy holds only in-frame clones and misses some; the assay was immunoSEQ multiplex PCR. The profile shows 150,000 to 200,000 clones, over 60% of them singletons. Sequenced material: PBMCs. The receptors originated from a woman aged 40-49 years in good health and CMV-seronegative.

The CDR3 DNA sequence: TGTGCCAGCAACCGGGACAGGGGGCTGGATACTGAAGCTTTCTTT. As protein: CASNRDRGLDTEAFF. This chain joins TRBV16 and TRBJ1-1; 12 bases match TRBD1. From germline, CDR1 is KGHSY and CDR2 FQNENV. There are 15 residues in the CDR3. V was clipped by 7 bases and J by 5 bases; unmatched bases: 8.

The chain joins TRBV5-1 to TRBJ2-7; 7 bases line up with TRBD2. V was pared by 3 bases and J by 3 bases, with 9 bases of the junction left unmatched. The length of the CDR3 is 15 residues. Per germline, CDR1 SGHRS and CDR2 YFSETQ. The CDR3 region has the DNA TGCGCCAGCAGCTCCCGGGGAGGGGCAGTCTACGAGCAGTACTTC. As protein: CASSSRGGAVYEQYF.

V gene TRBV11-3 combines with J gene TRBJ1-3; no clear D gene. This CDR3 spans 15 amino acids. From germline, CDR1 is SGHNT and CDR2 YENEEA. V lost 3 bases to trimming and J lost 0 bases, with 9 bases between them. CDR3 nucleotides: TGTGCCAGCAGCTTTGGACTAATCTCTGGAAACACCATATATTTT. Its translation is CASSFGLISGNTIYF.

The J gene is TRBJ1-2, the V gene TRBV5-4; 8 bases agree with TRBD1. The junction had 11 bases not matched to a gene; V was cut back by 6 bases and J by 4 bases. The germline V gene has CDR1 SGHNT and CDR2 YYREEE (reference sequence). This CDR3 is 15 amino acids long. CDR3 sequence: CASNLNVGQAYGYTF. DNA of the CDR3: TGTGCCAGCAACTTAAACGTGGGACAGGCCTATGGCTACACCTTC. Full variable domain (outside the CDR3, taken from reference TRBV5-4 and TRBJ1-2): ETGVTQSPTHLIKTRGQQVTLRCSSQSGHNTVSWYQQALGQGPQFIFQYYREEENGRGNFPPRFSGLQFPNYSSELNVNALELDDSALYLCASNLNVGQAYGYTFGSGTRLTVV.

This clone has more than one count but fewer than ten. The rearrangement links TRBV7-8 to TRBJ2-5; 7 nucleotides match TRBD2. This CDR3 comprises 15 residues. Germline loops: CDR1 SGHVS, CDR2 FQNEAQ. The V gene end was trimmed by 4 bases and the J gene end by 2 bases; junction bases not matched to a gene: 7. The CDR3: CASSSQTSQQETQYF. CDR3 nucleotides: TGTGCCAGCAGCTCCCAGACTAGCCAACAAGAGACCCAGTACTTC.

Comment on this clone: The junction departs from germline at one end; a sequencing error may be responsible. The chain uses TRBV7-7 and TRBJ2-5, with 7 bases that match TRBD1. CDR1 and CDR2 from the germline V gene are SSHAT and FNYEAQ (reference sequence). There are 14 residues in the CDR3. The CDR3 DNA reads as TGTGCTAGCAGCCGGGACAGAGTCCAAGAGACCCAGTACTTC. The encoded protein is CASSRDRVQETQYF.

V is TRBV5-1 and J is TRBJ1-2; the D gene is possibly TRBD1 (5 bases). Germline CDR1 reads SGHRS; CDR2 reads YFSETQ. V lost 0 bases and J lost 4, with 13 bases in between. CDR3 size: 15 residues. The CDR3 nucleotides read TGCGCCAGCAGCTTGGAGGCAGGGCTGAGCTATGGCTACACCTTC. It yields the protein CASSLEAGLSYGYTF.

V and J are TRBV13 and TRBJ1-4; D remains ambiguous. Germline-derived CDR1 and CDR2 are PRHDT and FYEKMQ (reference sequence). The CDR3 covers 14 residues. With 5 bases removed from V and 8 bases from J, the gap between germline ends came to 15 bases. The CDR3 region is CASSPPHRGEKLFF. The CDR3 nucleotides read TGTGCCAGCAGCCCCCCACACAGAGGGGAAAAACTGTTTTTT.

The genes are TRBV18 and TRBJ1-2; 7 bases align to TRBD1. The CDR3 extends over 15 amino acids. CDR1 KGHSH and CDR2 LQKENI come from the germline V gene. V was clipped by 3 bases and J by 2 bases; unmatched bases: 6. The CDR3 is CASSPDRRLNYGYTF. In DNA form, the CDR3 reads TGTGCCAGCTCACCGGACAGGCGATTAAACTATGGCTACACCTTC.

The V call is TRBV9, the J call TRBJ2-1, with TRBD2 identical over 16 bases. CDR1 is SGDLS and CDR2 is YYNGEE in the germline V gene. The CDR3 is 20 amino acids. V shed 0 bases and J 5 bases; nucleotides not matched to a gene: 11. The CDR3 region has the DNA TGTGCCAGCAGCGTAGACCCGCACGGGACTAGCGGGAGGGCCAACAATGAGCAGTTCTTC. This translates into CASSVDPHGTSGRANNEQFF.

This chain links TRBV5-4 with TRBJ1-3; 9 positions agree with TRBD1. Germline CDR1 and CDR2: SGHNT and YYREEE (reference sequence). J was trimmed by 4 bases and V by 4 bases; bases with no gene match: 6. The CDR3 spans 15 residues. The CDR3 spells CASSTGTGSGNTIYF. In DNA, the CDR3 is TGTGCCAGCAGCACAGGGACAGGGTCCGGAAACACCATATATTTT. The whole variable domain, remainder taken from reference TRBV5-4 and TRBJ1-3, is ETGVTQSPTHLIKTRGQQVTLRCSSQSGHNTVSWYQQALGQGPQFIFQYYREEENGRGNFPPRFSGLQFPNYSSELNVNALELDDSALYLCASSTGTGSGNTIYFGEGSWLTVV.

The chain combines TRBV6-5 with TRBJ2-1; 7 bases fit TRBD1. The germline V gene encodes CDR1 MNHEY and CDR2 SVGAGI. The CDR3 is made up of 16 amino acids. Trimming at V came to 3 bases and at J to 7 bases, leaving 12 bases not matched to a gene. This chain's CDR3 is CASSYRHTGARNEQFF. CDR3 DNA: TGTGCCAGCAGTTATAGACATACAGGGGCCCGTAATGAGCAGTTCTTC.

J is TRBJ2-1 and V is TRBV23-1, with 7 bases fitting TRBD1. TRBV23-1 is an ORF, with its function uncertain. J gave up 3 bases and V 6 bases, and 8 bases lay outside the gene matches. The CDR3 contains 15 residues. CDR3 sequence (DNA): TGCGCCAGCAGCCAAGACAGGGCCCGCTACAATGAGCAGTTCTTC. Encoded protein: CASSQDRARYNEQFF.

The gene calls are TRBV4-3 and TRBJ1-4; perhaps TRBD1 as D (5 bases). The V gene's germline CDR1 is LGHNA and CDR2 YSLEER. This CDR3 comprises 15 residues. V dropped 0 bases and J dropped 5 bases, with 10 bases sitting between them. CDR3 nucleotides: TGCGCCAGCAGCCAAGACGGGGGATTCAATGAAAAACTGTTTTTT. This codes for CASSQDGGFNEKLFF.

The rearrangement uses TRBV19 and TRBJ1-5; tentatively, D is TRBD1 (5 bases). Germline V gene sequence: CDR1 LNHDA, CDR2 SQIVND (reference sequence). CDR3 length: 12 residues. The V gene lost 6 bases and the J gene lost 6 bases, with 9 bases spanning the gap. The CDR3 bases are TGTGCCAGTAGGGACGGGGGTCAGCCCCAGCATTTT. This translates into CASRDGGQPQHF.

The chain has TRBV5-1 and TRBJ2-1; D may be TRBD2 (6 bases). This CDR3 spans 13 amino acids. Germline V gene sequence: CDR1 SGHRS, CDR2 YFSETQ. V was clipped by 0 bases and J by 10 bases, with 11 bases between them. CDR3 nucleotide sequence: TGCGCCAGCAGCTTGGAACTAGCATACGAGCAGTTCTTC. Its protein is CASSLELAYEQFF.

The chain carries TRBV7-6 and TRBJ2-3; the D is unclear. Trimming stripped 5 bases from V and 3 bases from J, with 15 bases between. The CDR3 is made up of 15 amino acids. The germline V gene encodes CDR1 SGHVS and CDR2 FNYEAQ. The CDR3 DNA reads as TGTGCCAGCAGCCCAAGATCGGGTTCTACAGATACGCAGTATTTT. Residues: CASSPRSGSTDTQYF.

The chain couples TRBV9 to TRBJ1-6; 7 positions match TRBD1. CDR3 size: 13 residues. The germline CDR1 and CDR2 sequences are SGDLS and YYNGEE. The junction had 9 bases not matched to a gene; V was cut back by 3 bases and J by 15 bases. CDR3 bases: TGTGCCAGCAGCGCGAGACAGGGCAGAATCCTCCACTTT. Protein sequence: CASSARQGRILHF.

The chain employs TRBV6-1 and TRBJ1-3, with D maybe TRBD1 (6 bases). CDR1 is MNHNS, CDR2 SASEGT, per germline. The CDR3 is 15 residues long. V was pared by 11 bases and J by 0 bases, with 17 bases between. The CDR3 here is CAGGGRGNSGNTIYF. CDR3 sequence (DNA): TGTGCCGGGGGGGGGCGGGGGAACTCTGGAAACACCATATATTTT.

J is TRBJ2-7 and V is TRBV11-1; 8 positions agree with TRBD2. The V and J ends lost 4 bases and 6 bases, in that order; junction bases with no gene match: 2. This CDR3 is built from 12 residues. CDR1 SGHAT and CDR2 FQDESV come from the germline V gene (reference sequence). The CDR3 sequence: CASSWAGGEQYF. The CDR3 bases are TGTGCCAGCAGCTGGGCGGGGGGCGAGCAGTACTTC.

CDR3 loop: CASSRGGREPQHF. The DNA of the CDR3 is TGCGCCAGCAGCCGAGGGGGTCGGGAGCCCCAGCATTTT. This chain links TRBV4-1 with TRBJ1-5; weak D call: TRBD1 (6 bases). CDR1 and CDR2 from the germline V gene are MGHRA and YSYEKL. Trimming removed 4 bases from V and 8 bases from J, with 12 bases in between. The CDR3 consists of 13 residues.